The entry below describes one T cell receptor (beta chain). These data are taken from a study of cytotoxic CD8 clonotypes in ibrutinib-treated CLL. Trimming removed 6 bases from V and 3 bases from J; junction bases left unmatched: 11. The CDR3 is 15 residues long. Germline loops: CDR1 MDHEN, CDR2 SYDVKM. Sequencing was designed to attain a depth spanning 1 in 200,000 to 1 in 1 million T cells. Method: immunoSEQ multiplex PCR; TCRdb's copy keeps in-frame clones and lacks some. The sample records 150,000 or so clones, approximately 80% being singletons. The origin of this receptor is a human donor with chronic lymphocytic leukemia. The source was PBMCs, collected after 12 months of ibrutinib treatment. The chain is built from TRBV28 and TRBJ2-7, with TRBD2 matching 7 bases. DNA of the CDR3: TGTGCCAGCAGCCCCGCGGGAGAGGGCTTCTACGAGCAGTACTTC. The encoded protein is CASSPAGEGFYEQYF.